One sample yielded the 6 T cell receptor beta chains listed below, sequenced in a study of blood T cell repertoires in COVID-19. Assay: immunoSEQ multiplex PCR; the TCRdb copy retains only in-frame clones and omits some. The sample contains approximately 240,000 clones, 92% of which appear only once. Sequenced: peripheral blood. The receptors were gathered from a man aged 30 to 39 with COVID-19, enrolled during active disease.

This chain joins TRBV6-5 and TRBJ1-2; D is unclear. Germline CDR1 and CDR2: MNHEY and SVGAGI. Trimming shortened V by 8 bases and J by 8 bases, and 12 bases separated the two germline ends. This CDR3 comprises 11 residues. The CDR3 DNA sequence: TGTGCCAGCCGGTCTGGCGGGGGCTACACCTTC. Translation gives CASRSGGGYTF.

This chain joins TRBV19 and TRBJ2-1; TRBD2 aligns across 8 bases. J lost 7 bases, V lost 3 bases, and 17 bases had no gene match. This CDR3 has 18 amino acids. The germline gives CDR1 LNHDA, CDR2 SQIVND (reference sequence). The DNA of the CDR3 is TGTGCCAGTAGTATTGGTTTTTTATCGGGACTAGTTGATAATGAGCAGTTCTTC. Translating it yields CASSIGFLSGLVDNEQFF.

This clone was seen only once. V and J are TRBV6-2 or TRBV6-3 and TRBJ2-7, with 9 bases identical to TRBD1. From germline, CDR1 is MNHEY and CDR2 SVGEGT. The CDR3 is 15 residues long. Trimming at V came to 3 bases and at J to 5 bases, leaving 8 bases not matched to a gene. CDR3 DNA sequence: TGTGCCAGCAGTTATTCACCGGGACAGGGAAACGAGCAGTACTTC. Translating it yields CASSYSPGQGNEQYF.

In its sample, this clone was seen a few times. The chain joins TRBV11-2 to TRBJ1-4; D not resolved. The CDR3 runs to 14 residues. Trimming stripped 3 bases from V and 0 bases from J, with 5 bases between. Germline loops: CDR1 SGHAT, CDR2 FQNNGV. This CDR3 reads CASSFGATNEKLFF. CDR3 bases: TGTGCCAGCAGCTTCGGTGCAACTAATGAAAAACTGTTTTTT.

The chain couples TRBV7-9 to TRBJ2-7; TRBD1 matches 9 bases. V was clipped by 3 bases and J by 2 bases; unmatched bases: 11. Germline loops: CDR1 SEHNR, CDR2 FQNEAQ (reference sequence). The CDR3 is 17 amino acids. Written as DNA, the CDR3 is TGTGCCAGCAGCTTTCCCAAAACAGGGGGCAAGACCTACGAGCAGTACTTC. This codes for CASSFPKTGGKTYEQYF.

The chain is built from TRBV27 and TRBJ1-4; the match to TRBD1 covers 7 bases. Germline V lookup: CDR1 MNHEY, CDR2 SMNVEV (reference sequence). The CDR3 loop spans 17 amino acids. J lost 6 bases, V lost 5 bases, and 15 bases had no gene match. This CDR3 is CASSRLPGGRGDEKLFF. CDR3 DNA sequence: TGTGCCAGCAGTCGATTGCCAGGGGGAAGAGGGGATGAAAAACTGTTTTTT.